These 30 T cell receptor beta chains share one sample of origin, sequenced in a study of blood T cells in healthy people across ages (dated by TCRdb to between 2015 and 2017). Libraries came from 5' RACE. The instrument given in TCRdb is Illumina HiSeq 2500. A second PCR of roughly 7 to 12 cycles was performed with a sample-barcoded 5' primer and a J-beta primer mix. TCRdb reprocessing: public reads trimmed at Q25 with fastp, clones called with MiXCR, in-frame beta chains kept. Rows with a matching CDR3 protein are joined into one entry that keeps the most common DNA and genes. The sample table records about 1.5 million distinct CDR3 sequences; 35% to 45% of these occur just once. Around 4% of the sample is in the top ten clones. The sequenced material came from blood. These receptors were collected from a woman under 30 in good health.

The chain is built from TRBV6-2 or TRBV6-3 and TRBJ2-1; D is uncertain. The CDR3 has 13 residues. Trimming cost V 8 bases and J 0 bases, with 8 bases left between them. CDR1 and CDR2 from the germline V gene are MNHEY and SVGEGT. As DNA, the CDR3 is TGTGCCAGCCAGAGGAGCTCCTACAATGAGCAGTTCTTC. This gives the protein CASQRSSYNEQFF.

The gene calls are TRBV30 and TRBJ1-4; no clear D gene. V was clipped by 0 bases and J by 7 bases, with 3 bases between them. From germline, CDR1 is GTSNPN and CDR2 SVGIG (reference sequence). This CDR3 is 11 amino acids long. The CDR3 region is CAWSVSEKLFF. The CDR3 DNA reads as TGTGCCTGGAGTGTAAGTGAAAAACTGTTTTTT.

CDR3 sequence (DNA): TGTGCCAGCAGCACTGGAGGTGGGGGGCTCTATGGCTACACCTTC. Translating gives CASSTGGGGLYGYTF. The chain links TRBV12-3 or TRBV12-4 to TRBJ1-2; TRBD1 might be the D (6 bases). CDR3 length equals 15 residues. The V and J ends lost 6 bases and 4 bases respectively, with 18 bases between them.

This clonotype was seen repeatedly, ten times or more. The chain couples TRBV29-1 to TRBJ2-5; no reliable D call. Germline V CDR1 and CDR2: SQVTM, ANQGSEA. CDR3 size: 13 residues. The V end was cut by 3 bases, the J end by 2 bases, with 10 bases between. CDR3 amino acids: CSVEKQIQETQYF. The CDR3 bases are TGCAGCGTTGAGAAACAGATACAAGAGACCCAGTACTTC.

V usage is TRBV30 and J usage is TRBJ2-1; D gene unclear. The CDR3 loop spans 11 amino acids. Germline CDR1 and CDR2: GTSNPN and SVGIG (reference sequence). V gave up 1 base and J gave up 7 bases, with 5 bases separating them. The CDR3, as DNA: TGTGCCTGGAGTGAAAGGAATGAGCAGTTCTTC. As protein: CAWSERNEQFF.

A few counts support this clonotype. The J gene is TRBJ2-5, the V gene TRBV12-3 or TRBV12-4; unclear D gene. The CDR3 sequence is 13 residues long. Trimming stripped 6 bases from V and 2 bases from J, with 10 bases between. CDR3 nucleotide sequence: TGTGCCAGCAGAGAGGACGGACAAGAGACCCAGTACTTC. It translates to CASREDGQETQYF.

The chain links TRBV4-1 to TRBJ2-1, with unresolved D. CDR3 length equals 15 residues. V gave up 3 bases and J gave up 5 bases, with 14 bases separating them. The V gene's germline CDR1 is MGHRA and CDR2 YSYEKL. The DNA of the CDR3 is TGCGCCAGCAGCCATCCTCTGCTACGGCACAATGAGCAGTTCTTC. It translates to CASSHPLLRHNEQFF.

The sample holds many counts of this clonotype. This sequence joins TRBV29-1 and TRBJ2-7; TRBD1 might be the D (5 bases). The CDR3 runs 13 residues. The V gene's germline CDR1 is SQVTM and CDR2 ANQGSEA. The V end lost 2 bases, the J end lost 1 base, and 9 bases lay between the germline ends. This CDR3 reads CSVEWQGSYEQYF. The CDR3 nucleotides read TGCAGCGTTGAATGGCAGGGATCCTACGAGCAGTACTTC.

J is TRBJ2-7 and V is TRBV12-3 or TRBV12-4; the match to TRBD2 covers 7 bases. The DNA end is more similar to TRBJ2-5, so the J call may be wrong. The CDR3 runs to 13 residues. As DNA, the CDR3 is TGTGCCAGCAGAGTGCACGGGGGGGAGACCCAGTACTTC. It yields the protein CASRVHGGETQYF.

The rearrangement links TRBV24-1 to TRBJ2-1, with 10 nucleotides matching TRBD1. Germline values: CDR1 KGHDR, CDR2 SFDVKD. The CDR3 totals 16 residues. V shed 0 bases and J 5 bases; nucleotides not matched to a gene: 3. The CDR3 loop is CATSDLRDRGNNEQFF. The CDR3 DNA sequence: TGTGCCACCAGTGATTTGAGGGACAGGGGTAACAATGAGCAGTTCTTC.

This clonotype has more than one count but fewer than ten. The chain uses TRBV18 and TRBJ2-7; D ambiguous. Deletions cut 4 bases from V and 3 bases from J, with 16 bases between. Per germline, CDR1 KGHSH and CDR2 LQKENI. The CDR3 has 15 residues. Written as DNA, the CDR3 is TGTGCCAGCTCACAAGATCCCCCCTGGGGCTACGAGCAGTACTTC. This gives the protein CASSQDPPWGYEQYF. The complete variable domain, with remaining parts taken from reference TRBV18 and TRBJ2-7, reads NAGVMQNPRHLVRRRGQEARLRCSPMKGHSHVYWYRQLPEEGLKFMVYLQKENIIDESGMPKERFSAEFPKEGPSILRIQQVVRGDSAAYFCASSQDPPWGYEQYFGPGTRLTVT.

J is TRBJ2-4 and V is TRBV11-2; possible D gene TRBD2, 6 bases. The CDR3 is made up of 17 amino acids. V lost 2 bases and J 0 bases, leaving 14 bases between the germline ends. Germline V gives CDR1 SGHAT, CDR2 FQNNGV. CDR3 sequence (DNA): TGTGCCAGCAGCTTACAAACAGGACTACTAGCCAAAAACATTCAGTACTTC. Translation: CASSLQTGLLAKNIQYF.

The chain recombines TRBV4-3 with TRBJ1-4; D unresolved. CDR3 length: 15 amino acids. Germline V gene data show CDR1 as LGHNA and CDR2 as YSLEER. V lost 2 bases to trimming and J lost 0 bases, with 7 bases between them. In nucleotides, the CDR3 is TGCGCCAGCAGCCAAAATCTGGCAACTAATGAAAAACTGTTTTTT. Translation gives CASSQNLATNEKLFF.

This clonotype was detected ten times or more. The CDR3 loop is CASSLELGLAETQYF. CDR3 sequence (DNA): TGTGCCAGCAGTTTAGAGTTAGGGCTAGCGGAGACCCAGTACTTC. The chain joins TRBV12-3 or TRBV12-4 to TRBJ2-5; possible D gene TRBD2, 6 bases. V was trimmed by 1 base and J by 5 bases, leaving 14 bases between them. This CDR3 is built from 15 residues.

This clonotype was counted only a few times. The V and J genes are TRBV4-3 and TRBJ2-3, with a weak D call TRBD2 (5 bases). The CDR3 is 15 amino acids. Trimming shortened V by 1 base and J by 4 bases, and 12 bases separated the two germline ends. Germline CDR1 LGHNA, CDR2 YSLEER. The DNA for the CDR3 is TGCGCCAGCAGCCAAGGGACGGGAATGGCAGATACGCAGTATTTT. Encoded protein: CASSQGTGMADTQYF.

J is TRBJ2-7 and V is TRBV27, with 10 bases aligning to TRBD1. Per the germline V gene, CDR1 is MNHEY and CDR2 is SMNVEV (reference sequence). The V segment lost 2 bases and the J segment 7 bases; nucleotides outside the gene matches: 8. CDR3 size: 15 residues. The CDR3 DNA reads as TGTGCCAGCAGTTTACAAAGGGACAGGGGAAGGGAGCAGTACTTC. Its protein product is CASSLQRDRGREQYF.

About this clonotype itself: A clone one base away is much larger, so this may be a read error. The V call is TRBV7-9, the J call TRBJ2-1; 9 nucleotides align to TRBD2. The J call is doubtful: the DNA matches TRBJ2-7 better. CDR3 length equals 15 residues. Germline V CDR1 and CDR2: SEHNR, FQNEAQ (reference sequence). In DNA, the CDR3 is TGTGCCAGCAGACATAGCGGGAGCTCCTACAATGAGCAGTACTTC. It is translated as CASRHSGSSYNEQYF.

V usage is TRBV20-1 and J usage is TRBJ2-7; weak D call: TRBD1 (6 bases). This CDR3 has 13 residues. Trimming stripped 0 bases from V and 7 bases from J, with 13 bases between. Germline CDR1 reads DFQATT; CDR2 reads SNEGSKA (reference sequence). CDR3 in DNA: TGCAGTGCTAGAGACAGGGGAAGGGTTGAGCAGTACTTC. Protein sequence: CSARDRGRVEQYF.

V is TRBV6-2 or TRBV6-3 and J is TRBJ1-5, with a tentative D call TRBD1 (5 bases). Germline values: CDR1 MNHEY, CDR2 SVGEGT. This CDR3 contains 15 residues. V was shortened by 1 base and J by 2 bases, with 9 bases between the two germline ends. Written as DNA, the CDR3 is TGTGCCAGCAGTTACTGGGGCGTTCGCAATCAGCCCCAGCATTTT. Protein sequence: CASSYWGVRNQPQHF.

This clonotype was seen once. The CDR3 protein is CASSQPGEGDNEQFF. In DNA form, the CDR3 reads TGTGCCAGCAGCCAACCCGGGGAGGGAGACAATGAGCAGTTCTTC. The chain has TRBV3-1 and TRBJ2-1; 7 bases fit TRBD2. The CDR3 consists of 15 residues. V dropped 2 bases and J dropped 5; count of bases not matched to a gene: 6. CDR1 is LGHDT, CDR2 YNNKEL, per germline (reference sequence).

The J gene is TRBJ1-5, the V gene TRBV20-1; TRBD1 aligns across 7 bases. With V trimmed by 5 bases and J by 6 bases, 7 bases remained unmatched. The CDR3 has 13 amino acids. Germline V gene lookup returns CDR1 DFQATT and CDR2 SNEGSKA (reference sequence). The CDR3 DNA reads as TGCAGTGCTCAGGACCCAGGGGGTCAGCCCCAGCATTTT. Its translation: CSAQDPGGQPQHF.

Points on this clonotype: One junction end does not reproduce the germline sequence, and a read error may be involved. The chain links TRBV7-2 to TRBJ2-3; D uncertain. CDR1 is SGHTA and CDR2 is FQGNSA in the germline V gene. The CDR3 extends over 13 amino acids. Here the CDR3 reads CASSPYITDMQYF. CDR3 bases: TGTGCCAGCAGCCCCTACATCACAGATATGCAGTATTTT.

The rearrangement joins TRBV6-1 to TRBJ1-1, with D tentatively TRBD1 (5 bases). Germline V gene lookup returns CDR1 MNHNS and CDR2 SASEGT. Trimming removed 11 bases from V and 0 bases from J, with 19 bases in between. The CDR3 sequence is 15 residues long. The CDR3 DNA reads as TGTGCCGGCACTCAAGGCGGGGGAATGAACACTGAAGCTTTCTTT. Translating it yields CAGTQGGGMNTEAFF.

The chain employs TRBV5-1 and TRBJ1-2, with a tentative D call TRBD1 (6 bases). The CDR3 spans 15 residues. The germline V gene has CDR1 SGHRS and CDR2 YFSETQ. Between the trimmed V and J ends, which lost 7 bases and 0 bases, there was a span of 16 bases. The CDR3 region is CASRPRTDSNYGYTF. In DNA form, the CDR3 reads TGCGCCAGCCGCCCCCGGACAGACTCTAACTATGGCTACACCTTC.

This chain connects TRBV18 to TRBJ2-1; D not resolved. The CDR3 consists of 16 residues. Looked up from germline, CDR1 is KGHSH and CDR2 is LQKENI. Trimming stripped 1 base from V and 0 bases from J, with 10 bases between. CDR3 bases: TGTGCCAGCTCACCACTCAGCCCCAGCTCCTACAATGAGCAGTTCTTC. Translated: CASSPLSPSSYNEQFF.

The chain joins TRBV28 to TRBJ1-2, with D unresolved. Germline loops: CDR1 MDHEN, CDR2 SYDVKM. The V end was cut by 6 bases, the J end by 4 bases, with 12 bases between. The CDR3 runs 13 residues. The CDR3 DNA reads as TGTGCCAGCAGACAGCCCCCGGCCTATGGCTACACCTTC. Translated, it gives CASRQPPAYGYTF.

The CDR3 nucleotides are TGCAGTGCTAGCTTCCGGTTTTCTAACTATGGCTACACCTTC. This encodes CSASFRFSNYGYTF. V is TRBV20-1 and J is TRBJ1-2; no firm D call. This CDR3 comprises 14 residues. Germline V lookup: CDR1 DFQATT, CDR2 SNEGSKA (reference sequence). V dropped 3 bases and J dropped 0 bases, with 11 bases sitting between them.

This clonotype was detected only a few times. The CDR3 DNA follows: TGTGCCAGCAGTTACTCGACAGGGGTGGGTTCACCCCTCCACTTT. It codes for CASSYSTGVGSPLHF. The genes are TRBV6-6 and TRBJ1-6; 8 positions agree with TRBD1. With V trimmed by 0 bases and J by 9 bases, 4 bases remained unmatched. The CDR3 runs to 15 residues. CDR1 is MNHNY and CDR2 is SVGAGI in the germline V gene (reference sequence).

The chain uses TRBV11-2 and TRBJ2-1; D unresolved. CDR3 length equals 14 residues. V lost 5 bases and J lost 3, with 11 bases in between. Germline CDR1 SGHAT, CDR2 FQNNGV. This chain's CDR3 is CASSPPSFYNEQFF. The DNA for the CDR3 is TGTGCCAGCAGCCCGCCTTCTTTCTACAATGAGCAGTTCTTC.

Turning to this clonotype: One junction end disagrees with the germline gene, perhaps due to a read error. This chain joins TRBV18 and TRBJ2-5; 9 bases agree with TRBD2. Germline-derived CDR1 and CDR2 are KGHSH and LQKENI. CDR3 length equals 14 residues. This chain's CDR3 is CAGSPGLAGETQYF. The CDR3, as DNA: TGTGCCGGCTCACCGGGACTAGCTGGAGAGACCCAGTACTTC.